The 9 T cell receptor beta chains in this list originate from one sample, sequenced in a study of post-analysis software for immune sequencing data. Broader study findings: Relative to controls, patients had several TRBV segments at higher frequency, with TRBV5-6, TRBV5-1 and TRBV20-1 among these.

The antigens for these receptors are not known. Unique molecular identifiers were carried by the TCR beta cDNA libraries. TCRdb itself ran the PCR reads through MiXCR, one entry per CDR3 protein. In the table there are about 500,000 distinct CDR3 sequences, roughly 45% of which are singletons. Sequencing used blood. All receptors derive from a girl aged 10 to 17 with multiple sclerosis.

The V gene is TRBV24-1, the J gene TRBJ2-7, with 9 bases matching TRBD1. Unmatched junction bases numbered 7, after V lost 3 bases and J lost 5 bases. The CDR3 covers 15 residues. Germline CDR1 is KGHDR and CDR2 is SFDVKD. As DNA, the CDR3 is TGTGCCACCAGTGATGTGGGACAGGGTACCAACGAGCAGTACTTC. Translated, it gives CATSDVGQGTNEQYF.

The table lists this clonotype with a few counts. The CDR3 region has the DNA TGCGCCAGCAGCCAAGTCCCCCTCACTGAAGCTTTCTTT. Residues: CASSQVPLTEAFF. The V and J genes are TRBV4-1 and TRBJ1-1; D unresolved. Germline loops: CDR1 MGHRA, CDR2 YSYEKL. This CDR3 comprises 13 residues. Trimming removed 1 base at V and 4 bases at J, with 7 bases between.

The rearrangement joins TRBV4-1 to TRBJ2-1; D gene uncertain. CDR3 length equals 13 residues. V shed 1 base and J shed 8 bases, with 9 bases lying between them. CDR1 is MGHRA and CDR2 is YSYEKL in the germline V gene. CDR3 in DNA: TGCGCCAGCAGCCAAGTGCAACCCGATGAGCAGTTCTTC. Amino acids: CASSQVQPDEQFF.

This clonotype was counted only a few times. V is TRBV7-3 and J is TRBJ2-2, with TRBD2 matching over 7 bases. The CDR3 is 16 amino acids. Germline CDR1 and CDR2: SGHTA and FQGTGA. V gave up 2 bases and J gave up 7 bases; unmatched junction bases: 10. The CDR3 nucleotides are TGTGCCAGCAGCTTATTGGGCGGGAGTCTGATCGGGGAGCTGTTTTTT. Its protein is CASSLLGGSLIGELFF.

This clonotype has at least ten counts. J is TRBJ2-7 and V is TRBV6-5, with D unresolved. V was cut by 0 bases and J by 7 bases, with 10 bases left in between. In germline, CDR1 is MNHEY, CDR2 SVGAGI. The CDR3 has 13 amino acids. For the CDR3, the DNA is TGTGCCAGCAGTTACTCGCTGATGGGGGAGCAGTACTTC. Its translation: CASSYSLMGEQYF.

There are a few counts of this clonotype. The V call is TRBV4-3, the J call TRBJ2-7; the match to TRBD2 covers 9 bases. This CDR3 contains 16 residues. The V segment lost 1 base and the J segment 0 bases; nucleotides outside the gene matches: 4. Germline V gives CDR1 LGHNA, CDR2 YSLEER. The CDR3 protein is CASSQGREGSSYEQYF. Here the CDR3 DNA reads TGCGCCAGCAGCCAAGGGCGGGAGGGATCCTCCTACGAGCAGTACTTC.

In its sample, this clonotype was seen a few times. The V call is TRBV20-1, the J call TRBJ2-7; tentative D call: TRBD1 (6 bases). The CDR3 runs to 13 residues. Germline loops: CDR1 DFQATT, CDR2 SNEGSKA (reference sequence). V shed 6 bases and J shed 0 bases, with 12 bases lying between them. The CDR3 loop reads CSAEVDSSYEQYF. The CDR3 coding sequence is TGCAGTGCCGAGGTGGACAGCTCCTACGAGCAGTACTTC.

This clonotype is a singleton in its sample. V gene TRBV28 combines with J gene TRBJ2-1; D not certain. Germline V gene lookup returns CDR1 MDHEN and CDR2 SYDVKM. This CDR3 spans 15 amino acids. Trimming shortened V by 2 bases and J by 0 bases, and 8 bases separated the two germline ends. CDR3: CASSLSLGSYNEQFF. In DNA form, the CDR3 reads TGTGCCAGCAGTTTAAGCCTTGGCTCCTACAATGAGCAGTTCTTC.

V gene TRBV29-1 combines with J gene TRBJ1-1; 8 nucleotides line up with TRBD1. The trim removed 6 bases at V and 5 bases at J, leaving 8 bases unmatched. This CDR3 spans 13 amino acids. The germline CDR1 and CDR2 sequences are SQVTM and ANQGSEA. CDR3 residues: CSVGLTGATEAFF. CDR3 sequence (DNA): TGCAGCGTGGGACTGACAGGGGCGACTGAAGCTTTCTTT. Combining the CDR3 with reference TRBV29-1 and TRBJ1-1 gives the whole variable domain SAVISQKPSRDICQRGTSLTIQCQVDSQVTMMFWYRQQPGQSLTLIATANQGSEATYESGFVIDKFPISRPNLTFSTLTVSNMSPEDSSIYLCSVGLTGATEAFFGQGTRLTVV.